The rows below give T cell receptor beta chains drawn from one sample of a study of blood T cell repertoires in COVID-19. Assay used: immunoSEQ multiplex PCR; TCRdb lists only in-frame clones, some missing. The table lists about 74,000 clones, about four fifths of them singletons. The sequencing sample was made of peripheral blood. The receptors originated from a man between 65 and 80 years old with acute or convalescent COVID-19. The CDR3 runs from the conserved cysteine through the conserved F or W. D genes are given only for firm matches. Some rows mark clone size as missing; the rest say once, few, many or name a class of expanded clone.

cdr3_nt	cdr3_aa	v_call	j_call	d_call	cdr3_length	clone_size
TGCGCCAGCAGCCAAGAGGCGCGGGCACGGCAGCCCCAGCATTTT	CASSQEARARQPQHF	TRBV4-3	TRBJ1-5	-	15	-
TGTGCCTGGAACCACAGGGGGGAGGATGAGCAGTTCTTC	CAWNHRGEDEQFF	TRBV30	TRBJ2-1	TRBD1	13	-
TGTGCCAGCAGCTTAATGGGACAGAACACCGGGGAGCTGTTTTTT	CASSLMGQNTGELFF	TRBV7-8	TRBJ2-2	-	15	once
TGTGCCAGCAGGAGGATACTTCGAAAAAACAATGAGCAGTTCTTC	CASRRILRKNNEQFF	TRBV6-5	TRBJ2-1	-	15	-
TGTGCCAGCACCGCCCGGGGGTACAATTCACCCCTCCACTTT	CASTARGYNSPLHF	TRBV5-8	TRBJ1-6	-	14	few
TGTGCCAGCAGTTTATTGATGACAGGGACCTCACCCCTCCACTTT	CASSLLMTGTSPLHF	TRBV28	TRBJ1-6	TRBD1	15	few
TGTGCCAGCAGCCAGAGAGGATTCTATGGCTACACCTTC	CASSQRGFYGYTF	TRBV3-1/TRBV3-2	TRBJ1-2	-	13	-
TGTGCCAGCAGTTACCCCCTCTATCTAGAGACCCAGTACTTC	CASSYPLYLETQYF	TRBV6-5	TRBJ2-5	-	14	-
TGTGCCAGCAGCTTTATACCGGGGGAGGGTAATGAGCAGTTCTTC	CASSFIPGEGNEQFF	TRBV9	TRBJ2-1	TRBD2	15	-
TGCGCCAGCAGTCCGGGACACAACTACGAGCAGTACTTC	CASSPGHNYEQYF	TRBV10-2	TRBJ2-7	-	13	-
TGTGCCAGCACCTCTAGCGGGGGCGGGAACACCGGGGAGCTGTTTTTT	CASTSSGGGNTGELFF	TRBV4-2	TRBJ2-2	TRBD2	16	-
TGTGCCAGCAGCTATTCGGGGTATGGCTACACCTTC	CASSYSGYGYTF	TRBV2	TRBJ1-2	-	12	-
TGTGCCAGCAGCCCAGGACAGGGGGCCTACGAGCAGTACTTC	CASSPGQGAYEQYF	TRBV7-2	TRBJ2-7	TRBD1	14	-
TGTGCCAGCAGCAGACAGACGGATACGCAGTATTTT	CASSRQTDTQYF	TRBV11-1	TRBJ2-3	-	12	-
TGTGCCAGCAGCCTGGGACTAGCGGGAGGATACGAGCAGTACTTC	CASSLGLAGGYEQYF	TRBV5-4	TRBJ2-7	TRBD2	15	-
TGTGCCAGAAGCTTGGCTTCACAGGAAGGTACAGATACGCAGTATTTT	CARSLASQEGTDTQYF	TRBV5-3	TRBJ2-3	-	16	once